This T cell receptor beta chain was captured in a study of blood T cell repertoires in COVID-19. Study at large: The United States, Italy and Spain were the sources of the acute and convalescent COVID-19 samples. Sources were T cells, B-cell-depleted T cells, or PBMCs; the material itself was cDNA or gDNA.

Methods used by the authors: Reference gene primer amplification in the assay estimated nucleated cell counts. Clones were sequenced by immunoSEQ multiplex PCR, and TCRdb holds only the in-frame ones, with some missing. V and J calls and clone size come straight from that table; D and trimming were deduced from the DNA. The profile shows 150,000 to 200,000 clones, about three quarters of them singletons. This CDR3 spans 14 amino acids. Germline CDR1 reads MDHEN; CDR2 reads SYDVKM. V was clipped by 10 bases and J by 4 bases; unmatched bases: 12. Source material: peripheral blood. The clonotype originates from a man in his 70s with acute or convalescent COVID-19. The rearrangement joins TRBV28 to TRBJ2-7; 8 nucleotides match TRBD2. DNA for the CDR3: TGTGCCACCTCCCCAACTAGCGGAGCTTACGAGCAGTACTTC. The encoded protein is CATSPTSGAYEQYF.